In its sample, the clone carrying this T cell receptor (beta chain) ranks as medium-sized (0.01 to 0.1%). This sample is drawn from a study of human T cells and chemical hapten exposure. Unique molecular identifiers were attached to individual cDNA molecules within the library. One entry per CDR3 protein results from TCRdb running MiXCR on the 5' RACE reads. Counted here are under 150,000 distinct CDR3 sequences, more than 15% occurring once; the ten biggest clones make up around 2.8%. The ends were cut back, 7 bases at V and 4 bases at J, with 16 bases in the middle. Germline V CDR1 and CDR2: SQVTM, ANQGSEA. This CDR3 comprises 14 residues. The starting material, unfractionated whole blood, was used for total RNA extraction.

The sequence came from a human donor in good health. The rearrangement uses TRBV29-1 and TRBJ2-2; TRBD2 is a possible D gene (5 bases). CDR3 DNA: TGCAGCGCTACATCGGGAATGCCCACCGGGGAGCTGTTTTTT. Encoded protein: CSATSGMPTGELFF.